Below are 14 T cell receptor beta chains sequenced from a single sample in a study of pediatric ulcerative colitis. The table came from immunoSEQ multiplex PCR; TCRdb's copy has only in-frame clones and leaves some out. The sample records 60,000 or so clones, about three quarters being singletons. Input material: blood. The receptor set was obtained from a boy aged 5 to 17 with moderate ulcerative colitis.

In its sample, this clone was seen a few times. The chain recombines TRBV2 with TRBJ1-1; 8 bases align to TRBD1. The CDR3 runs to 13 residues. Trimming cost V 7 bases and J 2 bases; bases outside gene matches: 3. From germline, CDR1 is SNHLY and CDR2 FYNNEI. Here the CDR3 reads CASMDRENTEAFF. The DNA for the CDR3 is TGTGCCAGCATGGACAGGGAAAACACTGAAGCTTTCTTT.

The genes are TRBV5-4 and TRBJ2-3; D gene ambiguous. The length of the CDR3 is 15 residues. Germline values: CDR1 SGHNT, CDR2 YYREEE (reference sequence). Trimming removed 4 bases from V and 1 base from J, with 13 bases in between. As DNA, the CDR3 is TGTGCCAGCAGCCCCATCGGCAGGCGCACAGATACGCAGTATTTT. Encoded protein: CASSPIGRRTDTQYF.

The chain is built from TRBV27 and TRBJ1-4, with 7 bases aligning to TRBD1. The V and J ends lost 5 bases and 2 bases, in that order; junction bases with no gene match: 8. CDR1 is MNHEY, CDR2 SMNVEV, per germline (reference sequence). This CDR3 region has 16 residues. CDR3 in amino acids: CASSPSYRGTNEKLFF. Written as DNA, the CDR3 is TGTGCCAGCAGTCCATCTTACAGGGGCACTAATGAAAAACTGTTTTTT.

This clone turned up a few times. The chain links TRBV7-9 to TRBJ1-1, with a tentative D call TRBD1 (6 bases). Germline values: CDR1 SEHNR, CDR2 FQNEAQ (reference sequence). The CDR3 has 12 amino acids. V was shortened by 5 bases and J by 8 bases, with 12 bases between the two germline ends. CDR3 coding DNA: TGTGCCAGCAGCCAATTCGACAGGGAAGCTTTCTTT. This encodes CASSQFDREAFF. The whole variable domain, remainder taken from reference TRBV7-9 and TRBJ1-1, is DTGVSQNPRHKITKRGQNVTFRCDPISEHNRLYWYRQTLGQGPEFLTYFQNEAQLEKSRLLSDRFSAERPKGSFSTLEIQRTEQGDSAMYLCASSQFDREAFFGQGTRLTVV.

The rearrangement joins TRBV7-3 to TRBJ1-2; D is unclear. From germline, CDR1 is SGHTA and CDR2 FQGTGA. CDR3 size: 13 residues. V was trimmed by 4 bases and J by 7 bases, leaving 13 bases between them. CDR3 region: CASSSGVVGGYTF. Here the CDR3 DNA reads TGTGCCAGCAGCTCCGGGGTTGTTGGTGGCTACACCTTC.

This chain uses TRBV4-1 with TRBJ1-1, with D unresolved. The CDR3 is 17 amino acids. Per germline, CDR1 MGHRA and CDR2 YSYEKL. The V end was cut by 5 bases, the J end by 0 bases, with 19 bases between. The CDR3 here is CASSFRADTTLNTEAFF. CDR3 nucleotides: TGCGCCAGCAGCTTCCGGGCCGACACCACTTTGAACACTGAAGCTTTCTTT.

The gene calls are TRBV4-1 and TRBJ2-5; TRBD1 agrees at 8 bases. Germline CDR1 reads MGHRA; CDR2 reads YSYEKL. The CDR3 totals 16 residues. With 0 bases clipped from V and 4 bases from J, the junction kept 7 bases outside the gene matches. The CDR3 region is CASSQDRGQGRETQYF. Here the CDR3 DNA reads TGCGCCAGCAGCCAAGATAGAGGACAGGGAAGAGAGACCCAGTACTTC.

The rearrangement joins TRBV6-5 to TRBJ2-5; TRBD2 matches 7 bases. This CDR3 is 16 amino acids long. The V gene's germline CDR1 is MNHEY and CDR2 SVGAGI. The J segment lost 2 bases and the V segment lost 3 bases, leaving 9 bases of the junction unmatched. CDR3 amino acids: CASSYGTTGWQETQYF. CDR3 sequence (DNA): TGTGCCAGCAGTTATGGGACTACTGGGTGGCAAGAGACCCAGTACTTC.

The genes are TRBV5-1 and TRBJ2-7, with TRBD1 as a possible D gene (6 bases). CDR1 and CDR2 from the germline V gene are SGHRS and YFSETQ. CDR3 length: 14 residues. V was trimmed by 4 bases and J by 4 bases, leaving 15 bases between them. The CDR3 loop is CASSLGQSIYEQYF. Written as DNA, the CDR3 is TGCGCCAGCAGCCTGGGACAAAGTATATACGAGCAGTACTTC.

The chain couples TRBV10-2 to TRBJ2-2; 8 nucleotides match TRBD2. The ends lost 7 bases at V and 3 bases at J; junction bases unmatched: 4. The CDR3 is made up of 14 amino acids. Germline V CDR1 and CDR2: WSHSY, SAAADI. The chain's CDR3 is CASKLAEHTGELFF. CDR3 bases: TGCGCCAGCAAACTAGCGGAACACACCGGGGAGCTGTTTTTT.

This chain joins TRBV13 and TRBJ1-1; D unclear. The CDR3 is 18 residues long. Germline CDR1 reads PRHDT; CDR2 reads FYEKMQ (reference sequence). The V end was cut by 1 base, the J end by 4 bases, with 22 bases between. The CDR3 protein is CASSLVGLRATRGTEAFF. CDR3 nucleotides: TGTGCCAGCAGCTTAGTGGGCCTAAGGGCCACCCGGGGCACTGAAGCTTTCTTT.

The CDR3 DNA sequence: TGTGCCAGCGCTATCCCGACAGGCCGACTCTATGGCTACACCTTC. The encoded protein is CASAIPTGRLYGYTF. The V and J genes are TRBV2 and TRBJ1-2; D is possibly TRBD1 (6 bases). The CDR3 covers 15 residues. V lost 8 bases and J 4 bases, leaving 20 bases between the germline ends. Germline V gene data show CDR1 as SNHLY and CDR2 as FYNNEI.

The chain combines TRBV19 with TRBJ1-5; unclear D gene. CDR3 size: 14 residues. Germline V gene data show CDR1 as LNHDA and CDR2 as SQIVND (reference sequence). V lost 6 bases, J lost 0 bases, and 9 bases lay in between. The CDR3 DNA reads as TGTGCCAGTAGGGGGTCAGTTAGCAATCAGCCCCAGCATTTT. Amino acids: CASRGSVSNQPQHF. The whole variable domain, remainder taken from reference TRBV19 and TRBJ1-5, is DGGITQSPKYLFRKEGQNVTLSCEQNLNHDAMYWYRQDPGQGLRLIYYSQIVNDFQKGDIAEGYSVSREKKESFPLTVTSAQKNPTAFYLCASRGSVSNQPQHFGDGTRLSIL.

This chain joins TRBV5-4 and TRBJ1-5; D gene uncertain. Deletions cut 5 bases from V and 1 base from J, with 13 bases between. The CDR3 extends over 15 amino acids. Germline loops: CDR1 SGHNT, CDR2 YYREEE (reference sequence). CDR3 nucleotides: TGTGCCAGCAGTTTCCACGGGGTCAGCAATCAGCCCCAGCATTTT. Translating it yields CASSFHGVSNQPQHF. The variable domain in full, completed from reference TRBV5-4 and TRBJ1-5, reads ETGVTQSPTHLIKTRGQQVTLRCSSQSGHNTVSWYQQALGQGPQFIFQYYREEENGRGNFPPRFSGLQFPNYSSELNVNALELDDSALYLCASSFHGVSNQPQHFGDGTRLSIL.